A single sample is the source of the 9 T cell receptor beta chains below, sequenced in a study of blood T cell repertoires in COVID-19. Measured with immunoSEQ multiplex PCR; TCRdb has only the in-frame clones, and not every one. The profile shows about 71,000 clones, roughly 80% of them singletons. Sequenced input: peripheral blood. The receptors here all came from an elderly woman with acute or convalescent COVID-19.

The V gene is TRBV27, the J gene TRBJ2-3; 10 bases are a match to TRBD2. There are 14 residues in the CDR3. V shed 4 bases and J 6 bases; nucleotides not matched to a gene: 4. Germline V gives CDR1 MNHEY, CDR2 SMNVEV (reference sequence). CDR3 protein: CASSSAGGWDTQYF. CDR3 in DNA: TGTGCCAGCAGTTCAGCGGGAGGGTGGGATACGCAGTATTTT.

The rearrangement uses TRBV9 and TRBJ2-7; TRBD2 agrees at 9 bases. Per the germline V gene, CDR1 is SGDLS and CDR2 is YYNGEE. The CDR3 consists of 16 residues. V trimming: 1 base; J trimming: 1 base; junction bases outside the gene matches: 6. The CDR3 loop is CASSVSGSGSSYEQYF. The CDR3 coding sequence is TGTGCCAGCAGCGTATCCGGTAGCGGGAGTTCCTACGAGCAGTACTTC. Using reference TRBV9 and TRBJ2-7 for the parts outside the CDR3, the full variable domain is DSGVTQTPKHLITATGQRVTLRCSPRSGDLSVYWYQQSLDQGLQFLIQYYNGEERAKGNILERFSAQQFPDLHSELNLSSLELGDSALYFCASSVSGSGSSYEQYFGPGTRLTVT.

The rearrangement joins TRBV4-2 to TRBJ1-1, with a possible D match to TRBD1 (6 bases). The length of the CDR3 is 12 residues. Germline CDR1 LGHNA, CDR2 YNFKEQ. V was clipped by 1 base and J by 8 bases, with 8 bases between them. CDR3 sequence: CASSQVTGEAFF. The CDR3 DNA follows: TGTGCCAGCAGCCAAGTAACAGGGGAAGCTTTCTTT.

This clone was counted only a few times. The chain combines TRBV7-2 with TRBJ2-7, with D unclear. This CDR3 is built from 13 residues. In germline, CDR1 is SGHTA, CDR2 FQGNSA. The ends were cut back, 5 bases at V and 5 bases at J, with 13 bases in the middle. CDR3 DNA: TGTGCCAGCAGCCTGAGATCGAGCCACGAGCAGTACTTC. This encodes CASSLRSSHEQYF. Filled out from reference TRBV7-2 and TRBJ2-7, the complete variable domain reads GAGVSQSPSNKVTEKGKDVELRCDPISGHTALYWYRQSLGQGLEFLIYFQGNSAPDKSGLPSDRFSAERTGGSVSTLTIQRTQQEDSAVYLCASSLRSSHEQYFGPGTRLTVT.

This sequence joins TRBV7-9 and TRBJ2-7; D unresolved. With 2 bases removed from V and 0 bases from J, the gap between germline ends came to 14 bases. This CDR3 is built from 16 residues. Germline values: CDR1 SEHNR, CDR2 FQNEAQ (reference sequence). The CDR3 is CASSLYRTFSSYEQYF. CDR3 nucleotides: TGTGCCAGCAGCTTATACCGAACGTTTAGCTCCTACGAGCAGTACTTC.

The V call is TRBV10-3, the J call TRBJ2-2; tentative D call: TRBD1 (5 bases). Per the germline V gene, CDR1 is ENHRY and CDR2 is SYGVKD. The CDR3 is made up of 14 amino acids. V was cut by 7 bases and J by 6 bases, with 15 bases left in between. CDR3 coding DNA: TGTGCCATCAAGGACACCTCCGGGTCCGGGGAGCTGTTTTTT. Its protein is CAIKDTSGSGELFF.

This clone was seen a single time. The genes are TRBV6-2 or TRBV6-3 and TRBJ2-1; TRBD2 agrees at 10 bases. The J segment lost 0 bases and the V segment lost 0 bases, leaving 8 bases of the junction unmatched. Germline assignment: CDR1 MNHEY and CDR2 SVGEGT. CDR3 length: 19 residues. The CDR3 sequence is CASSYSKREGRDSYNEQFF. CDR3 nucleotides: TGTGCCAGCAGTTACTCGAAGCGGGAGGGACGTGACTCCTACAATGAGCAGTTCTTC.

The V gene is TRBV5-4, the J gene TRBJ2-2, with TRBD2 identical over 9 bases. The CDR3 is made up of 17 amino acids. Germline V gene sequence: CDR1 SGHNT, CDR2 YYREEE (reference sequence). Unmatched junction bases numbered 15, after V lost 7 bases and J lost 5 bases. CDR3 DNA sequence: TGTGCCAGCCACCGACGCGGGAGGGCCGAAGGGACCGGGGAGCTGTTTTTT. Protein: CASHRRGRAEGTGELFF.

The chain employs TRBV9 and TRBJ2-2; 10 nucleotides line up with TRBD1. This CDR3 has 16 amino acids. Germline V gene data show CDR1 as SGDLS and CDR2 as YYNGEE. The V and J ends lost 0 bases and 7 bases, in that order; junction bases with no gene match: 6. This CDR3 is CASSVAGTGVGGELFF. Here the CDR3 DNA reads TGTGCCAGCAGCGTAGCCGGGACAGGGGTGGGCGGGGAGCTGTTTTTT. Complete variable domain (other parts from reference TRBV9 and TRBJ2-2): DSGVTQTPKHLITATGQRVTLRCSPRSGDLSVYWYQQSLDQGLQFLIQYYNGEERAKGNILERFSAQQFPDLHSELNLSSLELGDSALYFCASSVAGTGVGGELFFGEGSRLTVL.